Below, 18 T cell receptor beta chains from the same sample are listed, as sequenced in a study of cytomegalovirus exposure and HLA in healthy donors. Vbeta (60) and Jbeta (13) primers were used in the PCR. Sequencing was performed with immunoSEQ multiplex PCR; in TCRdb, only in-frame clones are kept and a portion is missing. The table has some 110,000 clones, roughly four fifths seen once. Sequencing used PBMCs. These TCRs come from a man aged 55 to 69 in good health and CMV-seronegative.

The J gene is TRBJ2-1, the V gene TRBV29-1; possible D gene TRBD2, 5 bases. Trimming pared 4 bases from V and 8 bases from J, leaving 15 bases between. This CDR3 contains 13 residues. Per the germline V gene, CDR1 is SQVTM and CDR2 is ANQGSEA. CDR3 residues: CSVAGNPGDEQFF. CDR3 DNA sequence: TGCAGCGTTGCGGGGAACCCTGGGGATGAGCAGTTCTTC.

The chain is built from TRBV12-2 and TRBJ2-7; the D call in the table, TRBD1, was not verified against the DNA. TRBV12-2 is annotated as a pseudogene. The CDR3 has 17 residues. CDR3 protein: CASRIPGRRGVTYEQYV. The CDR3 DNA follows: TGTGCAAGTCGCATCCCGGGGCGCAGGGGAGTCACCTACGAGCAGTACGTC.

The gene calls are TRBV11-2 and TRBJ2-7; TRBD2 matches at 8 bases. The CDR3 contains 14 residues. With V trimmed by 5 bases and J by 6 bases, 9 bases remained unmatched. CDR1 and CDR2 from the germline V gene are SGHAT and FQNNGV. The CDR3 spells CASSPAGGPGEQYF. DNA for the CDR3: TGTGCCAGCAGCCCCGCGGGGGGCCCCGGCGAGCAGTACTTC.

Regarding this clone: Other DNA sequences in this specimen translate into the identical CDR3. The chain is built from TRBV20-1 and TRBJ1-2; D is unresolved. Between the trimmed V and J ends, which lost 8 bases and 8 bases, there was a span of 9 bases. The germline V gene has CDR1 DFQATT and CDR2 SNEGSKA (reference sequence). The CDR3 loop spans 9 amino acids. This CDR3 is CSPPGGYTF. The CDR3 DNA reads TGCAGTCCACCGGGGGGCTACACCTTC.

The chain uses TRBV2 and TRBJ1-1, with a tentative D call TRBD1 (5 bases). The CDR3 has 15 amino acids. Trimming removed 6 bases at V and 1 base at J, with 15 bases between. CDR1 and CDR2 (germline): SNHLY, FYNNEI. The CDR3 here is CASRENRIPNTEAFF. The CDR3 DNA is TGTGCCAGCAGGGAAAACAGGATACCGAACACTGAAGCTTTCTTT.

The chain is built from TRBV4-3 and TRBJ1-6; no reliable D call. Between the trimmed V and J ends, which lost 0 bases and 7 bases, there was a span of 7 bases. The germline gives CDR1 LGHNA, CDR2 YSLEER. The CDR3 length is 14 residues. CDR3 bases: TGCGCCAGCAGCCAAGATCTGGCCAATTCACCCCTCCACTTT. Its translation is CASSQDLANSPLHF.

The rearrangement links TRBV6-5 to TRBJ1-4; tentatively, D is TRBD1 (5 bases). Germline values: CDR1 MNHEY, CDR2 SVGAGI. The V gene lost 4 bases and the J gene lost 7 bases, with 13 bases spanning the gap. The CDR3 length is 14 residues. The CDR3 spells CASSSSLGGEKLFF. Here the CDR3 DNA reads TGTGCCAGCAGTTCGTCCCTGGGGGGTGAAAAACTGTTTTTT.

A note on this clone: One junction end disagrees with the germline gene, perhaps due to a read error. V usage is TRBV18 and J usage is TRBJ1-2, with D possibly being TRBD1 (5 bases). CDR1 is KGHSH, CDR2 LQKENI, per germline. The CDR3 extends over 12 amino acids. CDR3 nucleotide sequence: TGTGCCAGCTCATCGCGTGGGGGGGGATTCGACTTC. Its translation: CASSSRGGGFDF.

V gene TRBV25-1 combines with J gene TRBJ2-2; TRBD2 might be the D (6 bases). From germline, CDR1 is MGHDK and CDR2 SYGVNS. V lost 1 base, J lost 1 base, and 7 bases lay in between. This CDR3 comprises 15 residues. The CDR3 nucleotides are TGTGCCAGCAGTGAATGGGGGGAGAACACCGGGGAGCTGTTTTTT. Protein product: CASSEWGENTGELFF. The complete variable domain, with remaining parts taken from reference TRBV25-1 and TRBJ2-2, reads EADIYQTPRYLVIGTGKKITLECSQTMGHDKMYWYQQDPGMELHLIHYSYGVNSTEKGDLSSESTVSRIRTEHFPLTLESARPSHTSQYLCASSEWGENTGELFFGEGSRLTVL.

The CDR3: CASSVELEGLARSSSYNEQFF. The DNA of the CDR3 is TGTGCCAGCAGCGTAGAACTTGAGGGACTAGCGAGATCTAGCTCCTACAATGAGCAGTTCTTC. The chain joins TRBV9 to TRBJ2-1; 10 bases match TRBD2. The length of the CDR3 is 21 residues. Trimming cost V 0 bases and J 0 bases; bases outside gene matches: 15. Per germline, CDR1 SGDLS and CDR2 YYNGEE.

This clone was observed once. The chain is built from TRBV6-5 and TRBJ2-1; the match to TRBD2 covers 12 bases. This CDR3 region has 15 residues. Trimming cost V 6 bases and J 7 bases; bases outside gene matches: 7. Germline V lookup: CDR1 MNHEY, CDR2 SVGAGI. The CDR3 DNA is TGTGCCAGCAGCCCCGGACTAGCGGGGATTAATGAGCAGTTCTTC. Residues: CASSPGLAGINEQFF.

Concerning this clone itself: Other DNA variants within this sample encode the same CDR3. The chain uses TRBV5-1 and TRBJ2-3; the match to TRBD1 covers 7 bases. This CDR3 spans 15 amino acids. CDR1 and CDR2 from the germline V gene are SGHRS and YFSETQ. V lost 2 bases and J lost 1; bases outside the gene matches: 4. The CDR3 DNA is TGCGCCAGCAGCTTTGACAGGGCGGGCACAGATACGCAGTATTTT. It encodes CASSFDRAGTDTQYF.

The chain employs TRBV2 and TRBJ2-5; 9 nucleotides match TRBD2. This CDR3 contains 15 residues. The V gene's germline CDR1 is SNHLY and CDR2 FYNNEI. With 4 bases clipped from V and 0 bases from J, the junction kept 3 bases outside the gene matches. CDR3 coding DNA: TGTGCCAGCAGTGGGGCTAGCGGGGACCAAGAGACCCAGTACTTC. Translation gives CASSGASGDQETQYF.

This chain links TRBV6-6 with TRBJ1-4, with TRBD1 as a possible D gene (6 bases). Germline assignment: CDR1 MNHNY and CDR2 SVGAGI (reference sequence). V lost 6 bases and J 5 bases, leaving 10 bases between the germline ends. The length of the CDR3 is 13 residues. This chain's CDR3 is CASSRTVNEKLFF. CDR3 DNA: TGTGCCAGCAGCCGGACAGTGAATGAAAAACTGTTTTTT.

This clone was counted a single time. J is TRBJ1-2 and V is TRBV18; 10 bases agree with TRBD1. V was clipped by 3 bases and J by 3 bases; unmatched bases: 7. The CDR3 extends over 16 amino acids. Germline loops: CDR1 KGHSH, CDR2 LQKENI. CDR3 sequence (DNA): TGTGCCAGCTCACCTTTAAGAGGACAGGGGGACTATGGCTACACCTTC. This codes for CASSPLRGQGDYGYTF.

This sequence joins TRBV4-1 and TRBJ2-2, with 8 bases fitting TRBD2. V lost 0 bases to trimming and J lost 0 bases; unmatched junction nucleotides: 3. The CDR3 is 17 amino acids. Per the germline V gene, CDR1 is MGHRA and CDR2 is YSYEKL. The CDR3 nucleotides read TGCGCCAGCAGCCAAGAATCGGGGGGGACGAACACCGGGGAGCTGTTTTTT. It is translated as CASSQESGGTNTGELFF.

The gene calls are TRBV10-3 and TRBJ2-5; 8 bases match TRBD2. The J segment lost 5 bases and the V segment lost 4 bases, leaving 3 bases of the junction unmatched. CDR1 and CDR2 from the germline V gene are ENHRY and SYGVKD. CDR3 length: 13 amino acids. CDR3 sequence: CAISAQRGETQYF. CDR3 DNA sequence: TGTGCCATCAGTGCGCAGCGGGGGGAGACCCAGTACTTC.

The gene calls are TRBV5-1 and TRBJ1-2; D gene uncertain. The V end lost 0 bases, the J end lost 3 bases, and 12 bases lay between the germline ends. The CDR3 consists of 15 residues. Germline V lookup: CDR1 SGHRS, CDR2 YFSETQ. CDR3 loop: CASSLGDQEDYGYTF. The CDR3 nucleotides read TGCGCCAGCAGCTTGGGAGACCAGGAGGACTATGGCTACACCTTC.